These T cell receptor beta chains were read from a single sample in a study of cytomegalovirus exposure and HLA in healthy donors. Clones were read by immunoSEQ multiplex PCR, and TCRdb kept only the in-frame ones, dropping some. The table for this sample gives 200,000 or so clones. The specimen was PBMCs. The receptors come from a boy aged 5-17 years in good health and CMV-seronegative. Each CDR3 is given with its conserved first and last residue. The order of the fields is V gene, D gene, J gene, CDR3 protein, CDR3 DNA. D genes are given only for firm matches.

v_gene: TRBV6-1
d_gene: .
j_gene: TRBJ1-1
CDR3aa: CASTPTLNTEAFF
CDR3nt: TGTGCCAGCACACCAACATTGAACACTGAAGCTTTCTTT

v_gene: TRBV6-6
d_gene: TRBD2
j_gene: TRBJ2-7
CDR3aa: CASSPPSGEGYEQYF
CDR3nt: TGTGCCAGCAGTCCCCCATCTGGGGAGGGGTACGAGCAGTACTTC

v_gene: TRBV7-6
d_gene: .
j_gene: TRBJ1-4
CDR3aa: CASSSPPGGPDGVKLFF
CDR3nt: TGTGCCAGCAGCTCACCCCCGGGAGGACCTGATGGTGTAAAACTGTTTTTT

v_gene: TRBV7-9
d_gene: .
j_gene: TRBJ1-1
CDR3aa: CASSRIPGQNTEAFF
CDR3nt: TGTGCCAGCAGCAGGATCCCGGGACAGAACACTGAAGCTTTCTTT

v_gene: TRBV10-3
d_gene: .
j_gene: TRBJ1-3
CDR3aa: CAISESRNPAGNTIYF
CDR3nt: TGTGCCATCAGTGAGTCGCGAAACCCAGCGGGAAACACCATATATTTT

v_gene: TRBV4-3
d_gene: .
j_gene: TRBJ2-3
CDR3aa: CASSQDTQRGSTDTQYF
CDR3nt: TGCGCCAGCAGCCAAGACACCCAACGGGGGTCGACAGATACGCAGTATTTT

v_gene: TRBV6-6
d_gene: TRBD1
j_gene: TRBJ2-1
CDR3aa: CASSYSGQGGNEQFF
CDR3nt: TGTGCCAGCAGTTACTCTGGACAGGGTGGCAATGAGCAGTTCTTC

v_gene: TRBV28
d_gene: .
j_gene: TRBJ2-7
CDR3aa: CASSLSGDGLDEQYF
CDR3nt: TGTGCCAGCAGTTTATCAGGGGACGGGCTCGACGAGCAGTACTTC

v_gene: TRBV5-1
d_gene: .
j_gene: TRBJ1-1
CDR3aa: CASSLGEGYTEAFF
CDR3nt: TGCGCCAGCAGCCTGGGAGAGGGCTACACTGAAGCTTTCTTT

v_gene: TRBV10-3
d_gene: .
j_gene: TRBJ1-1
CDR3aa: CAISGGGIAFEAFF
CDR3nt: TGTGCCATCAGCGGGGGAGGGATAGCCTTTGAAGCTTTCTTT

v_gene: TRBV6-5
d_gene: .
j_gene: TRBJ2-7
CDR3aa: CASNQGGISYEQYF
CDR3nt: TGTGCCAGCAACCAGGGGGGTATCTCCTACGAGCAGTACTTC

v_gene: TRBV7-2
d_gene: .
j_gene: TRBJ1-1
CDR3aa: CASSTPQGNTEAFF
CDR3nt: TGTGCCAGCAGCACCCCCCAGGGGAACACTGAAGCTTTCTTT

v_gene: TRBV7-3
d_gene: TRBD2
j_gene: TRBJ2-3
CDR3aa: CASGGTSGGCLTDTQYF
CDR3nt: TGTGCCAGCGGAGGGACTAGCGGGGGTTGTCTAACAGATACGCAGTATTTT

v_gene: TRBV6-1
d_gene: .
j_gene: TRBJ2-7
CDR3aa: CASTQGRGFYEQYF
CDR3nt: TGTGCCAGCACCCAGGGGAGGGGTTTCTACGAGCAGTACTTC

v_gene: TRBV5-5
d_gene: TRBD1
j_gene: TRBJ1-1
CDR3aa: CASIQTGGTSETREAFF
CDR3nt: TGTGCCAGCATCCAAACAGGGGGGACTTCCGAAACCCGGGAAGCTTTCTTT

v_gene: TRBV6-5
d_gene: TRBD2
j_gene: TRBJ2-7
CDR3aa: CASSSPRGGGSYEQYF
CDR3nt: TGTGCCAGCAGTTCCCCCCGGGGCGGGGGCTCCTACGAGCAGTACTTC

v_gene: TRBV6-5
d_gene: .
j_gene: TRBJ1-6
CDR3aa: CASSYAGDFSPLHF
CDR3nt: TGTGCCAGCAGTTACGCAGGGGATTTTTCACCCCTCCACTTT

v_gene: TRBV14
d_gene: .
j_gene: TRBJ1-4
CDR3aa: CASSLLARRDEKLFF
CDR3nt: TGTGCCAGCAGCCTCCTCGCTCGGCGGGATGAAAAACTGTTTTTT

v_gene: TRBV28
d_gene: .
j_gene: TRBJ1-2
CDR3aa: CASSLSAVQDGYTF
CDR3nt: TGTGCCAGCAGTTTATCGGCAGTTCAGGATGGCTACACCTTC

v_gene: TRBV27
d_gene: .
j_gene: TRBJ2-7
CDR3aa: CASSLPSTSEGVFSYEQYF
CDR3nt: TGTGCCAGCAGTTTACCCTCAACCTCAGAAGGGGTCTTCTCCTACGAGCAGTACTTC

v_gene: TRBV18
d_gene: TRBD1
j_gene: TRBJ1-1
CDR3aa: CASSPRTGGNTEAFF
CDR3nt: TGTGCCAGCTCACCCAGGACAGGAGGGAACACTGAAGCTTTCTTT

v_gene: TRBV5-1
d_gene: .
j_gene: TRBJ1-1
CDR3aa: CASSFQIGATEAFF
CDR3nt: TGCGCCAGCAGCTTCCAGATTGGGGCCACTGAAGCTTTCTTT

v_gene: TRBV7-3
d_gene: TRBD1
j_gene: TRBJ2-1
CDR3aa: CASSPSDRSYNEQFF
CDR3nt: TGTGCCAGCAGCCCCTCGGACAGGAGCTACAATGAGCAGTTCTTC

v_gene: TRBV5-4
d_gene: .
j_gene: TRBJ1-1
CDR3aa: CASSQKPTEAFF
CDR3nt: TGTGCCAGCAGCCAGAAACCCACTGAAGCTTTCTTT

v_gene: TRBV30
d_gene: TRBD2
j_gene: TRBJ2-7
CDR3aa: CAWSVPVSGGSYEQYF
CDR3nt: TGTGCCTGGAGTGTCCCGGTTAGCGGGGGCTCCTACGAGCAGTACTTC

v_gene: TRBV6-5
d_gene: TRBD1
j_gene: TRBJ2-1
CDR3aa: CASSWGQGGHNEQFF
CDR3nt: TGTGCCAGCAGCTGGGGACAGGGGGGACACAATGAGCAGTTCTTC

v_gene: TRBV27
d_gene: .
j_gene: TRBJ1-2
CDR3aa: CASSYRTVPGYGYTF
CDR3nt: TGTGCCAGCAGTTACAGGACAGTTCCGGGCTATGGCTACACCTTC

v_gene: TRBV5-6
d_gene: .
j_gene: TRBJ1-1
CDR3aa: CASSGAYTEAFF
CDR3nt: TGTGCCAGCAGCGGAGCTTACACTGAAGCTTTCTTT

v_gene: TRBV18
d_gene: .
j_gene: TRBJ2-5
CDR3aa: CASSPTQQETQYF
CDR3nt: TGTGCCAGCTCACCAACACAGCAAGAGACCCAGTACTTC

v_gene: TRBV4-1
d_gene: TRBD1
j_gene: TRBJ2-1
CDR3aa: CASSQASGTAHNEQFF
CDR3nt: TGCGCCAGCAGCCAAGCCAGTGGGACAGCCCACAATGAGCAGTTCTTC

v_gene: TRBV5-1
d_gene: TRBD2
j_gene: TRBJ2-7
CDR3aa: CASSLDGGRMVEQYF
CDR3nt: TGCGCCAGCAGCTTGGACGGGGGGAGGATGGTCGAGCAGTACTTC

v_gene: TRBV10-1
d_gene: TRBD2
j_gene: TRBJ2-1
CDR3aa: CASSEIRLAGGHEQFF
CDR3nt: TGCGCCAGCAGTGAGATACGACTAGCGGGGGGACATGAGCAGTTCTTC

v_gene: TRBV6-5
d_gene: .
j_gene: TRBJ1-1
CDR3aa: CASSSQAGMNTEAFF
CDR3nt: TGTGCCAGCAGTTCCCAAGCAGGGATGAACACTGAAGCTTTCTTT

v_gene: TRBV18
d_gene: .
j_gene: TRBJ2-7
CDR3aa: CASSPTGKGYEQYF
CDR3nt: TGTGCCAGCTCACCTACAGGGAAAGGCTACGAGCAGTACTTC

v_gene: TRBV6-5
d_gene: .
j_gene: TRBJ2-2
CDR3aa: CASSYDRPGTGELFF
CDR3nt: TGTGCCAGCAGTTATGACAGGCCGGGGACCGGGGAGCTGTTTTTT

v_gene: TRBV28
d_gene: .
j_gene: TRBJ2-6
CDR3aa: CASSFTVTGANVLTF
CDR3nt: TGTGCCAGCAGTTTTACGGTAACTGGGGCCAACGTCCTGACTTTC

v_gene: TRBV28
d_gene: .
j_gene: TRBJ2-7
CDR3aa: CASSPQGEGSAYEQYF
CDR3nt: TGTGCCAGCAGTCCACAAGGTGAGGGTAGTGCCTACGAGCAGTACTTC

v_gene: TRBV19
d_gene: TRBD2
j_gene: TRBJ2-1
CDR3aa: CASSIGTSGHEQFF
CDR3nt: TGTGCCAGTAGTATCGGGACTAGCGGGCATGAGCAGTTCTTC

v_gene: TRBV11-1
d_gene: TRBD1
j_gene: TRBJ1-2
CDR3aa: CASSLTGRGYTF
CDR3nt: TGTGCCAGCAGCCTGACAGGGCGCGGCTACACCTTC

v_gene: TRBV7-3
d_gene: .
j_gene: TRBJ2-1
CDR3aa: CASSWGARQRLNNEQFF
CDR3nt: TGTGCCAGCAGCTGGGGTGCTCGCCAGCGGTTAAACAATGAGCAGTTCTTC

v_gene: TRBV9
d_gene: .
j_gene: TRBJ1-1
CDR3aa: CASSVGPGNTEAFF
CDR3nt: TGTGCCAGCAGCGTAGGGCCTGGGAACACTGAAGCTTTCTTT

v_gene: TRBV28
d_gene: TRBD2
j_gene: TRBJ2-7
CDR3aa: CASLAGGRYEQYF
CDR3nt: TGTGCCTCCTTAGCGGGGGGGCGTTACGAGCAGTACTTC